The clone carrying this T cell receptor beta chain showed up just once. Antigen: not known. The data were taken from a study of cytomegalovirus exposure and HLA in healthy donors. In the PCR, 60 Vbeta and 13 Jbeta primers were used. TCRdb's copy holds only in-frame clones and misses some; the assay was immunoSEQ multiplex PCR. The table has about 140,000 clones, about 80% seen once. Whole-study results and caveats: Donors were assumed by presence/absence analyses to have roughly uniform sequencing depth. DRB1 had the most TCR associations and HLA-C the fewest, a later analysis found, with rates varying by HLA locus. Immune exposure information available was restricted to CMV serostatus. When analyzed later, a missense DCLRE1C variant was found to be linked to TCR beta V- and J-gene trimming.

The CDR3 sequence is 15 residues long. Germline V lookup: CDR1 LGHNA, CDR2 YNFKEQ. After removal of 4 bases from V and 4 bases from J, the junction contained 5 bases not matched to a gene. The V gene is TRBV4-2, the J gene TRBJ2-3, with 10 bases fitting TRBD2. The source of this sequence is a woman aged 55-70 years in good health and CMV-seropositive. The sample comprised PBMCs. This CDR3 is CASSRPSGSADTQYF. In nucleotides, the CDR3 is TGTGCCAGCAGCCGTCCTAGCGGGAGTGCAGATACGCAGTATTTT.